Listed below are T cell receptor beta chains from one sample, sequenced in a study of naive and memory T cell subsets. One entry per CDR3 protein results from TCRdb running MiXCR on the 5' RACE reads. The sample yields more than 55,000 distinct CDR3 sequences, 6% to 8.5% seen once. Every receptor here comes from a female donor in good health. Each CDR3 is given with its conserved first and last residue. D genes are given only for firm matches. Expanded clones get a size class; other rows say once, few or many, or leave the size out.

D,V,J,size,DNA,CDR3
.,TRBV20-1,TRBJ1-1,many,TGCAGTGCTGGACCCCTTCCTGGGACAAGGACTGAAGCTTTCTTT,CSAGPLPGTRTEAFF
TRBD2,TRBV6-6,TRBJ2-1,few,TGTGCCAGCAGTTACTCCGGCGGGAGCTCCTACAATGAGCAGTTCTTC,CASSYSGGSSYNEQFF
.,TRBV12-3/TRBV12-4,TRBJ1-1,few,TGTGCCAGCAGTCAAGGACCTGTCCCTGAAGCTTTCTTT,CASSQGPVPEAFF
.,TRBV12-5,TRBJ2-1,few,TGTGCTAGTGGTTTTGGTTTTAGCTCCTACAATGAGCAGTTCTTC,CASGFGFSSYNEQFF
.,TRBV6-2/TRBV6-3,TRBJ2-1,.,TGTGCCAGCAGTGCCCCGGGCAGAAGCTCCTACAATGAGCAGTTCTTC,CASSAPGRSSYNEQFF
.,TRBV6-2/TRBV6-3,TRBJ1-4,few,TGTGCCAGCAGTTACTTCGGGGCTAATGAAAAACTGTTTTTT,CASSYFGANEKLFF
.,TRBV29-1,TRBJ1-1,many,TGCAGCGTTGAGTCGGGGACTGAAGCTTTCTTT,CSVESGTEAFF
.,TRBV12-3/TRBV12-4,TRBJ1-1,many,TGTGCCAGCAGTTTAGGGTGGGGGACTGAAGCTTTCTTT,CASSLGWGTEAFF
.,TRBV6-1,TRBJ1-1,many,TGTGCCAGCACGGTTTGGGGCCCTCCTGAAGCTTTCTTT,CASTVWGPPEAFF
.,TRBV25-1,TRBJ2-7,many,TGTGCCAGGGTCCTGGGTGGTTACAACAGGGGGGGTGCCTACGAGCAGTACTTC,CARVLGGYNRGGAYEQYF
.,TRBV7-2,TRBJ2-3,many,TGTGCCAGCACCCAGGGGACACCCACAGATACGCAGTATTTT,CASTQGTPTDTQYF
.,TRBV6-5,TRBJ1-3,.,TGTGCCAGCAGTTACTCGAAACTCGGCTCTGGAAACACCATATATTTT,CASSYSKLGSGNTIYF
.,TRBV11-2,TRBJ1-1,few,TGTGCCAGCAGCTTAGGGCGAGGGCGTGAAGCTTTCTTT,CASSLGRGREAFF
.,TRBV5-1,TRBJ2-3,few,TGCGCCAGCAGTCGACAGGAGTACACAGATACGCAGTATTTT,CASSRQEYTDTQYF
.,TRBV7-3,TRBJ1-4,.,TGTGCCAGCAGTGTCGGGCCCGCAACTAATGAAAAACTGTTTTTT,CASSVGPATNEKLFF
.,TRBV6-5,TRBJ1-4,many,TGTGCCAGCAGTTACTCGGGAGGGGATCGTGAAAAACTGTTTTTT,CASSYSGGDREKLFF
.,TRBV28,TRBJ1-2,.,TGTGCCAGCAGCCCGGAGGAGTATGGCTACACCTTC,CASSPEEYGYTF
.,TRBV25-1,TRBJ2-6,.,TGTGCCAGCAGTGATACAGGGTCTGGGGCCAACGTCCTGACTTTC,CASSDTGSGANVLTF
.,TRBV6-1,TRBJ1-3,.,TGTGCCACAACTCGGGAGGGCTCGTCGGACACCATATATTTT,CATTREGSSDTIYF
.,TRBV24-1,TRBJ2-1,few,TGTGCCACCAGTGATTCGGGGGCAGGGATCTGGGATGAGCAGTTCTTC,CATSDSGAGIWDEQFF
.,TRBV20-1,TRBJ1-2,many,TGCAGTGCAATAAATCAACAGGGTTCGGGCTATGGCTACACCTTC,CSAINQQGSGYGYTF
.,TRBV19,TRBJ2-3,few,TGTGCCAGTAGTATGAGGAGGGGGCAAGGCACAGATACGCAGTATTTT,CASSMRRGQGTDTQYF
TRBD1,TRBV7-2,TRBJ2-3,few,TGTGCCAGCACCTTAGGGGGACAGTCCACAGATACGCAGTATTTT,CASTLGGQSTDTQYF
TRBD1,TRBV15,TRBJ1-4,few,TGTGCCACCAGAGCAAGCCGGGACAGGGTAAATGAAAAACTGTTTTTT,CATRASRDRVNEKLFF
TRBD1,TRBV18,TRBJ1-1,many,TGTGCCAGCTCACTCAAGGGGGCAGGAGCCATGAACACTGAAGCTTTCTTT,CASSLKGAGAMNTEAFF
TRBD1,TRBV5-5,TRBJ1-4,.,TGTGCCAGCAGTTATACAGGGGGTAAAGAAAAACTGTTTTTT,CASSYTGGKEKLFF
.,TRBV6-5,TRBJ1-3,many,TGTGCCAGCAGGCAAAGCTCTGGAAACACCATATATTTT,CASRQSSGNTIYF
.,TRBV12-3/TRBV12-4,TRBJ2-1,few,TGTGCCAGCAGTTTGTTCGAGGGCAATGAGCAGTTCTTC,CASSLFEGNEQFF
TRBD2,TRBV7-2,TRBJ2-7,many,TGTGCCAGCAGCCCCCGCCGGAGCGGGGAAGCCGAGCAGTACTTC,CASSPRRSGEAEQYF
TRBD1,TRBV29-1,TRBJ1-1,.,TGCAGCGTTGCGACAGGGATCAACACTGAAGCTTTCTTT,CSVATGINTEAFF
.,TRBV19,TRBJ1-5,.,TGTGCCAGTAGTATAAGATGGACAGACCCCCGGGGGAGCAATCAGCCCCAGCATTTT,CASSIRWTDPRGSNQPQHF
.,TRBV6-2/TRBV6-3,TRBJ2-5,.,TGTGCCAGCAGTTCCCGACTACTTGGGACCCAGTACTTC,CASSSRLLGTQYF
.,TRBV29-1,TRBJ1-1,many,TGCAGCGTTCTACAGGCGGCAGGCACTGAAGCTTTCTTT,CSVLQAAGTEAFF
.,TRBV7-9,TRBJ2-7,many,TGTGCCAGCGGGATCGGACAGTACGAGCAGTACTTC,CASGIGQYEQYF
.,TRBV20-1,TRBJ1-5,many,TGCAGTGCCGGACAGAGTAGACGCAATCAGCCCCAGCATTTT,CSAGQSRRNQPQHF
.,TRBV2,TRBJ1-4,few,TGTGCCAGCTTCTTGGGCGGAAATAATGAAAAACTGTTTTTT,CASFLGGNNEKLFF
.,TRBV20-1,TRBJ2-1,.,TGCAGTGCGGGTTTGCAAGGCAATGAGCAGTTCTTC,CSAGLQGNEQFF
TRBD1,TRBV29-1,TRBJ2-2,.,TGCAGCGTTGTCCGCAGGGGGCAAACCGGGGAGCTGTTTTTT,CSVVRRGQTGELFF
TRBD1,TRBV2,TRBJ1-1,many,TGTGCCAGCAGTACGACAGGGTACACTGAAGCTTTCTTT,CASSTTGYTEAFF
.,TRBV30,TRBJ1-1,.,TGTGCCTGGAGTGTACTTTATTACACTGAAGCTTTCTTT,CAWSVLYYTEAFF
TRBD1,TRBV27,TRBJ2-7,few,TGTGCCAGCAGTTCAACAGGGGAGTCGTACTTC,CASSSTGESYF
.,TRBV7-2,TRBJ2-5,.,TGTGCCAGCAGCTTAGCCTGCTTCGCAGAGACCCAGTACTTC,CASSLACFAETQYF
.,TRBV7-2,TRBJ2-3,few,TGTGCCAGCAGCTCTGGGGGGAGCACAGATACGCAGTATTTT,CASSSGGSTDTQYF
.,TRBV7-6,TRBJ2-7,.,TGTGCCAGCAGCTCCACTTCTAACGAGCAGTACTTC,CASSSTSNEQYF
.,TRBV6-1,TRBJ2-3,.,TGTGCCAGCAGTGAACGGAAAGATACGCAGTATTTT,CASSERKDTQYF
TRBD1,TRBV5-1,TRBJ2-3,few,TGCGCCAGCAGCGGGGGACAGGGCGGCACAGATACGCAGTATTTT,CASSGGQGGTDTQYF
TRBD1,TRBV18,TRBJ1-5,.,TGTGCCAGCTCCCCCGGGACAGGGGTAGGGCCCCAGCATTTT,CASSPGTGVGPQHF
TRBD2,TRBV6-6,TRBJ2-1,many,TGTGCCAGCAGTTTCAAGACTAGCGGGGGGGCGAAAAATGAGCAGTTCTTC,CASSFKTSGGAKNEQFF
.,TRBV4-1,TRBJ2-1,many,TGCGCCAGCAGCCAGGGGCAAGGGGTGGCCTACAATGAGCAGTTCTTC,CASSQGQGVAYNEQFF
TRBD2,TRBV6-2/TRBV6-3,TRBJ2-3,.,TGTGCCAGCAGTTATTCTAGCGGGGGACCCCGGGATACGCAGTATTTT,CASSYSSGGPRDTQYF